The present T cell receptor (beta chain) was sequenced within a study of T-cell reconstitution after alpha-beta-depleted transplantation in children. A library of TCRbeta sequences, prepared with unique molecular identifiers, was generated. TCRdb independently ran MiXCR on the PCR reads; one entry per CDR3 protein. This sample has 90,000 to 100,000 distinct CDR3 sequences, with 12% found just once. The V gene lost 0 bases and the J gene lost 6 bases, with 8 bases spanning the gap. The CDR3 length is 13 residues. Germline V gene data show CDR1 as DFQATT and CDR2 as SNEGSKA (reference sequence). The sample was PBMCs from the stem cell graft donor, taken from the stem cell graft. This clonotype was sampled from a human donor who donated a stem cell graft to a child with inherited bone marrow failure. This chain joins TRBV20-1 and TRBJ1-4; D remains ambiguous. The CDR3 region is CSARDHRDEKLFF. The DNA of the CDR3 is TGCAGTGCTAGAGATCACCGGGATGAAAAACTGTTTTTT.